This T cell receptor (beta chain) was found in a study of blood T cell repertoires in COVID-19. Per the authors' pipeline: Amplifying reference gene primers gave estimates of nucleated cell counts. The protocol was immunoSEQ multiplex PCR, while the TCRdb copy is restricted to in-frame clones and leaves out a portion. The DNA was the basis for D and trimming; V, J and clone size are from that table. The sample carries about 80,000 clones, roughly 87% recorded once. The CDR3 sequence is 13 residues long. CDR1 and CDR2 from the germline V gene are LGHDT and YNNKEL (reference sequence). Deletions cut 6 bases from V and 7 bases from J, with 15 bases between.

The sequencing sample was made of peripheral blood. This sequence joins TRBV3-1 (or the pseudogene TRBV3-2) and TRBJ1-1; D may be TRBD1 (6 bases). The receptor was derived from an elderly man with acute or convalescent COVID-19. CDR3: CASSNREGGEAFF. CDR3 sequence (DNA): TGTGCCAGCAGTAACAGGGAGGGAGGTGAAGCTTTCTTT.